Sequencing of this TCR beta chain was carried out in a study of vaccination and CD4 T cells after COVID-19. Overall study: Stimulation of the cells used overlapping spike peptide pools from SARS-CoV-2 and from the common cold coronaviruses HCoV-NL63, HCoV-OC43 and HCoV-229E.

This CDR3 spans 14 amino acids. V lost 7 bases and J 4 bases, leaving 16 bases between the germline ends. With the Oncomine TCR Beta short-read assay, DNA from cultured CD4+ T cells was sequenced. Genomic DNA from cultured CD4+ T cells was extracted. TCRdb itself ran the PCR reads through MiXCR, one entry per CDR3 protein. The sample lists a few thousand distinct CDR3 sequences; around 20% were seen once. As to this clonotype: Its antigen is undetermined.

As to treatment: approximately nine-day PBMC culture with coronavirus spike peptide pools or control peptides (ViraFEST assay). After being plated at 1.5 million to 2 million per well, PBMCs were cultured with 9 to 10 IU/ml IL-2 and roughly 10 ug/ml peptide pools. Negative selection was the method that isolated CD4+ T cells after less than eleven days of culture. The TCR was taken from a human donor who had recovered from COVID-19. This chain connects TRBV12-3 or TRBV12-4 to TRBJ1-2; D is unresolved. Sequencing was done on a sample of CD4+ T cells from blood, cultured in vitro. Here the CDR3 reads CASTLRPGSYGYTF. The CDR3 coding sequence is TGTGCCAGCACCTTACGTCCAGGAAGCTATGGCTACACCTTC.